The 21 T cell receptor beta chains reported below all come from one sample, sequenced in a study of blood T cell repertoires in COVID-19. The protocol was immunoSEQ multiplex PCR, while the TCRdb copy is restricted to in-frame clones and leaves out a portion. The sample holds 35,000 to 40,000 clones; roughly 87% are singletons and the top ten take 4% to 5.5%. Material for sequencing was peripheral blood. These receptors were collected from a man between 60 and 75 years old with COVID-19, enrolled during active disease.

The genes are TRBV9 and TRBJ1-4, with D perhaps matching TRBD1 (5 bases). V was shortened by 0 bases and J by 8 bases, with 17 bases between the two germline ends. The CDR3 sequence is 16 residues long. CDR1 and CDR2 from the germline V gene are SGDLS and YYNGEE. CDR3 amino acids: CASSVGSAGWGEKLFF. CDR3 nucleotide sequence: TGTGCCAGCAGCGTAGGTTCGGCAGGGTGGGGAGAAAAACTGTTTTTT. The whole variable domain, remainder taken from reference TRBV9 and TRBJ1-4, is DSGVTQTPKHLITATGQRVTLRCSPRSGDLSVYWYQQSLDQGLQFLIQYYNGEERAKGNILERFSAQQFPDLHSELNLSSLELGDSALYFCASSVGSAGWGEKLFFGSGTQLSVL.

This clone was observed a single time. The V call is TRBV4-2, the J call TRBJ1-5; 8 bases are a match to TRBD1. This CDR3 has 20 amino acids. Per the germline V gene, CDR1 is LGHNA and CDR2 is YNFKEQ. V lost 4 bases, J lost 0 bases, and 17 bases stayed unmatched. The DNA of the CDR3 is TGTGCCAGCAGCCCCAGAGCCGGGACAGGCGACTATACTAGCAATCAGCCCCAGCATTTT. Protein sequence: CASSPRAGTGDYTSNQPQHF.

The chain carries TRBV19 and TRBJ2-7, with TRBD1 matching over 7 bases. CDR3 size: 13 residues. Losses at the gene ends were 9 bases for V and 6 bases for J; bases not matched to a gene: 11. CDR1 is LNHDA and CDR2 is SQIVND in the germline V gene (reference sequence). The CDR3 loop is CASKPDRAGEQYF. CDR3 coding DNA: TGTGCCAGCAAACCAGACAGGGCGGGCGAGCAGTACTTC.

The chain combines TRBV6-1 with TRBJ1-2; 7 nucleotides align to TRBD1. V shed 6 bases and J 6 bases; nucleotides not matched to a gene: 10. The CDR3 contains 14 residues. Germline V gene data show CDR1 as MNHNS and CDR2 as SASEGT. The CDR3 DNA sequence: TGTGCCAGCAGAACCTCCGGGACAGAGGATGGCTACACCTTC. It yields the protein CASRTSGTEDGYTF.

The rearrangement uses TRBV3-1 (or the pseudogene TRBV3-2) and TRBJ2-2, with 12 bases aligning to TRBD2. J lost 5 bases, V lost 1 base, and 8 bases had no gene match. This CDR3 is 18 amino acids long. Germline V gene sequence: CDR1 LGHDT, CDR2 YNNKEL (reference sequence). The CDR3 here is CASSQALGLAGHTGELFF. DNA of the CDR3: TGTGCCAGCAGCCAAGCACTCGGACTAGCGGGACATACCGGGGAGCTGTTTTTT.

The rearrangement uses TRBV7-2 and TRBJ2-7; D is possibly TRBD2 (5 bases). Per germline, CDR1 SGHTA and CDR2 FQGNSA. CDR3 length: 15 residues. The ends were cut back, 5 bases at V and 2 bases at J, with 16 bases in the middle. CDR3 sequence reads: CASSLIGGGTYEQYF. The CDR3 DNA follows: TGTGCCAGCAGCCTCATAGGTGGAGGTACCTACGAGCAGTACTTC.

This chain joins TRBV9 and TRBJ2-3; 9 bases are shared with TRBD1. Trimming took 3 bases from V and 3 from J; bases not matched to a gene: 2. This CDR3 has 14 amino acids. Germline V CDR1 and CDR2: SGDLS, YYNGEE. The CDR3 loop reads CASSAGQGTDTQYF. CDR3 DNA sequence: TGTGCCAGCAGCGCAGGACAGGGGACAGATACGCAGTATTTT. The complete variable domain, with remaining parts taken from reference TRBV9 and TRBJ2-3, reads DSGVTQTPKHLITATGQRVTLRCSPRSGDLSVYWYQQSLDQGLQFLIQYYNGEERAKGNILERFSAQQFPDLHSELNLSSLELGDSALYFCASSAGQGTDTQYFGPGTRLTVL.

V gene TRBV6-6 combines with J gene TRBJ2-3; maybe TRBD2 (7 bases). Germline values: CDR1 MNHNY, CDR2 SVGAGI (reference sequence). The CDR3 sequence is 16 residues long. V lost 5 bases, J lost 3 bases, and 18 bases lay in between. CDR3 bases: TGTGCCAGCAGTAAAACGGGGGGAGGGGGTACAGATACGCAGTATTTT. Its protein product is CASSKTGGGGTDTQYF.

The gene calls are TRBV18 and TRBJ1-5; no firm D call. This CDR3 is 15 amino acids long. V dropped 1 base and J dropped 4 bases, with 11 bases sitting between them. The germline gives CDR1 KGHSH, CDR2 LQKENI. CDR3 sequence reads: CASSPREVLNQPQHF. CDR3 nucleotides: TGTGCCAGCTCACCACGGGAGGTTCTAAATCAGCCCCAGCATTTT.

The chain combines TRBV30 with TRBJ1-2, with 8 positions matching TRBD1. Looked up from germline, CDR1 is GTSNPN and CDR2 is SVGIG (reference sequence). V gave up 2 bases and J gave up 5 bases; unmatched junction bases: 7. The CDR3 has 14 residues. The DNA of the CDR3 is TGTGCCTGGAGTCCGGACAGGGCGGTATATGGCTACACCTTC. The encoded protein is CAWSPDRAVYGYTF.

This clone was found once. The CDR3 sequence: CASSLTFEQFF. CDR3 nucleotides: TGTGCCAGCAGCCTAACGTTTGAGCAGTTCTTC. V gene TRBV11-2 combines with J gene TRBJ2-1; D remains unclear. Deletions cut 5 bases from V and 9 bases from J, with 8 bases between. Germline loops: CDR1 SGHAT, CDR2 FQNNGV. This CDR3 has 11 residues.

The rearrangement links TRBV7-9 to TRBJ1-3; 7 positions match TRBD1. Looked up from germline, CDR1 is SEHNR and CDR2 is FQNEAQ (reference sequence). V lost 4 bases to trimming and J lost 4 bases; unmatched junction nucleotides: 1. This CDR3 has 13 residues. DNA of the CDR3: TGTGCCAGCAGCTGGGGACAGGGAAACACCATATATTTT. Its protein product is CASSWGQGNTIYF.

The rearrangement links TRBV30 to TRBJ2-1, with D perhaps TRBD2 (6 bases). The CDR3 is 13 amino acids. Germline CDR1 GTSNPN, CDR2 SVGIG (reference sequence). Trimming removed 1 base from V and 11 bases from J, with 15 bases in between. CDR3 DNA: TGTGCCTGGAGTGCCCCGGGAGAACGAAAGCAGTTCTTC. Translation: CAWSAPGERKQFF. Complete variable domain (other parts from reference TRBV30 and TRBJ2-1): SQTIHQWPATLVQPVGSPLSLECTVEGTSNPNLYWYRQAAGRGLQLLFYSVGIGQISSEVPQNLSASRPQDRQFILSSKKLLLSDSGFYLCAWSAPGERKQFFGPGTRLTVL.

The CDR3 bases are TGTGCCAGCAGGCTAACGATGAACACTGAAGCTTTCTTT. Amino acids: CASRLTMNTEAFF. The chain is built from TRBV11-2 and TRBJ1-1, with no clear D. V lost 6 bases and J lost 0, with 8 bases in between. Germline CDR1 reads SGHAT; CDR2 reads FQNNGV. The CDR3 runs 13 residues.

The V and J genes are TRBV14 and TRBJ2-7; 8 bases are shared with TRBD1. The V gene end was trimmed by 5 bases and the J gene end by 4 bases; junction bases not matched to a gene: 7. The CDR3 covers 14 residues. CDR1 is SGHDN and CDR2 is FVKESK in the germline V gene. CDR3 region: CASSMWTGMYEQYF. In DNA, the CDR3 is TGTGCCAGCAGCATGTGGACAGGGATGTACGAGCAGTACTTC.

The V and J genes are TRBV4-1 and TRBJ2-7; 8 bases agree with TRBD1. Germline V gene data show CDR1 as MGHRA and CDR2 as YSYEKL. This CDR3 has 16 residues. The V segment lost 1 base and the J segment 0 bases; nucleotides outside the gene matches: 5. This CDR3 reads CASSQGWTGSSYEQYF. The CDR3 bases are TGCGCCAGCAGCCAAGGTTGGACAGGGAGCTCCTACGAGCAGTACTTC.

This sequence joins TRBV6-6 and TRBJ1-6, with TRBD1 matching over 8 bases. The germline V gene has CDR1 MNHNY and CDR2 SVGAGI (reference sequence). Trimming removed 6 bases from V and 9 bases from J; junction bases left unmatched: 10. The CDR3 has 15 residues. In DNA form, the CDR3 reads TGTGCCAGCAGATCGTTCGGACAGGGTGGTTCACCCCTCCACTTT. It is translated as CASRSFGQGGSPLHF.

This chain connects TRBV27 to TRBJ1-5, with TRBD1 identical over 9 bases. Germline CDR1 reads MNHEY; CDR2 reads SMNVEV (reference sequence). This CDR3 is 13 amino acids long. The V gene end was trimmed by 8 bases and the J gene end by 5 bases; junction bases not matched to a gene: 4. CDR3 nucleotides: TGTGCCAGCGGACAGGGGACGCATCAGCCCCAGCATTTT. Protein sequence: CASGQGTHQPQHF.

The V call is TRBV7-8, the J call TRBJ1-1; D remains ambiguous. Germline V lookup: CDR1 SGHVS, CDR2 FQNEAQ. The CDR3 consists of 14 residues. Trimming stripped 5 bases from V and 5 bases from J, with 15 bases between. CDR3 region: CASSPTRARTEAFF. In nucleotides, the CDR3 is TGTGCCAGCAGCCCGACGAGGGCGCGGACTGAAGCTTTCTTT.

The chain joins TRBV5-1 to TRBJ2-3, with D maybe TRBD1 (5 bases). CDR1 and CDR2 (germline): SGHRS, YFSETQ. Trimming took off 5 bases at V and 3 bases at J, with 22 bases between the two ends. This CDR3 comprises 17 residues. CDR3 DNA: TGCGCCAGCAGAGGGGCACTTGGGCTGAGAAATACAGATACGCAGTATTTT. This codes for CASRGALGLRNTDTQYF.

This rearrangement joins TRBV12-2 to TRBJ1-4; the table names TRBD1, a call not compared with the DNA. TRBV12-2 is labeled a pseudogene. The CDR3 has 16 residues. CDR3 coding DNA: TGTGCAAGTCGCTTAGGGGCCGAGACAGGGTCCGAAAAACTGTTTTTT. It translates to CASRLGAETGSEKLFF.